In this sample, the clone carrying this TCR beta chain turned up once. These data belong to a study of T cell responses to AZD1222 COVID-19 vaccine. Assay: immunoSEQ multiplex PCR; the TCRdb copy retains only in-frame clones and omits some. The table lists about 130,000 clones, 88% of them singletons. The clonotype was recovered from an adult in good health. The input for sequencing was peripheral blood, taken on day 0 of MenACWY control vaccination.

This CDR3 is CASSQGQGTDTQYF. DNA of the CDR3: TGTGCCAGCAGCCAAGGGCAGGGAACAGATACGCAGTATTTT. The chain joins TRBV3-1 (or the pseudogene TRBV3-2) to TRBJ2-3, with a possible D match to TRBD1 (5 bases). The V gene's germline CDR1 is LGHDT and CDR2 YNNKEL (reference sequence). The length of the CDR3 is 14 residues. V lost 1 base and J 3 bases, leaving 8 bases between the germline ends.